The subject of this entry is one TCR beta chain. Its antigen is as yet unknown. This sample stems from a study of STAT5B mutations in CD4+ large granular lymphocyte leukemia. Overall study findings and caveats: Patient CD4-sorted repertoires looked more clonal than healthy CD4+ repertoires, even without putative leukemic clones.

The assay was run at survey level. Sequencing was performed with immunoSEQ multiplex PCR; in TCRdb, only in-frame clones are kept and a portion is missing. The sample gives 30,000 or so clones, around 82% of which show up once; about 1.9% is in the top ten. This TCR derives from a human donor in good health. The specimen sequenced was CD4+ T cells from blood buffy coats.

The CDR3 nucleotides are TGCGCCAGCAGTTCCCGAAGACTAGCGGGAGGCAACACAGATACGCAGTATTTT. Protein: CASSSRRLAGGNTDTQYF. The chain is built from TRBV10-2 and TRBJ2-3; 13 bases agree with TRBD2. Per germline, CDR1 WSHSY and CDR2 SAAADI. Losses at the gene ends were 5 bases for V and 2 bases for J; bases not matched to a gene: 10. The CDR3 length is 18 residues.